The entry below gives a single T cell receptor beta chain sequence along with its context. These data originate in a study of PD-L1 blockade in urothelial cancer. Study-wide background: Male patients with bladder-origin urothelial cancer numbered about 90% of the roughly 30. Samples of blood were analyzed 3 weeks (second dose) and 6 weeks after treatment start. The median number of T cells present in blood samples was around 150,000.

Per the germline V gene, CDR1 is SGHNT and CDR2 is YYREEE (reference sequence). The CDR3 is made up of 14 amino acids. Trimming took off 5 bases at V and 4 bases at J, with 15 bases between the two ends. Produced via immunoSEQ multiplex PCR; TCRdb's table is partial and in-frame only. The sample has tens of thousands of clones; 91% are singletons. The sample's time point: peripheral blood 6 weeks after treatment start. This sample comprised PBMCs, obtained around atezolizumab (anti-PD-L1) treatment. This receptor was identified in a woman aged 55-70 years with urothelial cancer. The chain combines TRBV5-4 with TRBJ2-5, with D tentatively TRBD1 (7 bases). CDR3 nucleotide sequence: TGTGCCAGCAGGGAGGGACAGCTAAGAGAGACCCAGTACTTC. It encodes CASREGQLRETQYF.